This T cell receptor (beta chain) appears in the sequencing data of a study of cytomegalovirus exposure and HLA in healthy donors. The primer mix had 60 Vbeta and 13 Jbeta primers. Profiled with immunoSEQ multiplex PCR; TCRdb holds only in-frame clones, not every one. Here the sample spans over 100,000 clones, around 9% being singletons. Germline-derived CDR1 and CDR2 are SNHLY and FYNNEI. This CDR3 has 17 residues. The V end was cut by 1 base, the J end by 0 bases, with 12 bases between. This sequence was found in a man between 40 and 49 years old in good health and CMV-seronegative. The V gene is TRBV2, the J gene TRBJ1-4; TRBD1 might be the D (5 bases). Sequencing input: PBMCs. CDR3 sequence (DNA): TGTGCCAGCAGTGAAGAGCGGGGGACTGCAACTAATGAAAAACTGTTTTTT. Translation gives CASSEERGTATNEKLFF.